The source of this T cell receptor (beta chain) is a study of spatial heterogeneity in lung cancer. Whole-study findings and limits: One measure, the expanded intratumoral alpha and beta TCR count, tracked tumor mutation counts. Of the expanded TCRs, ubiquitous and regional counts tracked the counts of ubiquitous and regional nonsynonymous mutations, respectively. Alpha chains reached an estimated coverage of roughly 7% of tumor T cells, and beta chains approximately 14%.

At least ten counts were recorded for this clonotype. The target antigen is unknown. Time point reported: sample taken at primary tumor resection. Trimming removed 3 bases from V and 3 bases from J, with 9 bases in between. Per the germline V gene, CDR1 is DFQATT and CDR2 is SNEGSKA (reference sequence). CDR3 size: 12 residues. Individually, TCR cDNA molecules were each labelled with a unique molecular identifier. Via MiXCR, TCRdb re-called the 5' RACE reads, giving one row per CDR3 protein. Counted here are some 7,400 distinct CDR3 sequences, around 6.3% occurring once; the ten biggest clones make up 15% to 20%.

This clonotype was obtained from a female donor with early-stage non-small cell lung cancer. Sequences were derived from lung tumor tissue, sampled at surgery. V is TRBV20-1 and J is TRBJ2-7; no clear D. The CDR3 sequence: CSASGVLYEQYF. CDR3 nucleotide sequence: TGCAGTGCTAGCGGCGTACTCTACGAGCAGTACTTC.